A selection of T cell receptor beta chains follows, all from one sample in a study of T cells after yellow fever vaccination. Each CDR3 protein gets one entry after TCRdb re-called the 5' RACE reads with MiXCR. The table shows approximately 580,000 distinct CDR3 sequences, with roughly a sixth occurring only once. The sample here was PBMCs, taken about 5 days after the first yellow fever vaccination. These receptors were collected from a young man who received the YFV17D yellow fever vaccine. The CDR3 runs from the conserved cysteine through the conserved F or W. The order of the fields is J gene, V gene, D gene, CDR3 protein. A D gene is named only where the DNA matches it firmly.

j_call: TRBJ2-1
v_call: TRBV19
d_call: -
cdr3_aa: CASSISGESSYNEQFF

j_call: TRBJ2-1
v_call: TRBV20-1
d_call: -
cdr3_aa: CSADSQGTGNEQFF

j_call: TRBJ2-5
v_call: TRBV10-3
d_call: TRBD2
cdr3_aa: CAISESGPRLAYQETQYF

j_call: TRBJ1-2
v_call: TRBV14
d_call: -
cdr3_aa: CASSQGYRDLNYGYTF

j_call: TRBJ1-5
v_call: TRBV16
d_call: -
cdr3_aa: CASSPGRGRQPQHF

j_call: TRBJ1-5
v_call: TRBV27
d_call: TRBD1
cdr3_aa: CATTTGGQPQHF

j_call: TRBJ2-5
v_call: TRBV6-5
d_call: -
cdr3_aa: CASSYPARRETQYF

j_call: TRBJ1-6
v_call: TRBV3-1
d_call: -
cdr3_aa: CASSQGYGLYNSPLHF

j_call: TRBJ2-2
v_call: TRBV5-6
d_call: -
cdr3_aa: CASSIRRGRTGELFF

j_call: TRBJ2-5
v_call: TRBV5-1
d_call: TRBD2
cdr3_aa: CASSAGTSGGLKTQYF

j_call: TRBJ2-2
v_call: TRBV6-1
d_call: -
cdr3_aa: CASLGGANTGELFF

j_call: TRBJ1-6
v_call: TRBV2
d_call: -
cdr3_aa: CASSEPYNSPLHF

j_call: TRBJ2-5
v_call: TRBV7-8
d_call: -
cdr3_aa: CASIHMRGSAEETQYF

j_call: TRBJ2-3
v_call: TRBV20-1
d_call: -
cdr3_aa: CSARAFDVRGDTQYF

j_call: TRBJ2-1
v_call: TRBV7-3
d_call: TRBD2
cdr3_aa: CASSPNLVGGGRREQFF

j_call: TRBJ1-2
v_call: TRBV18
d_call: TRBD1
cdr3_aa: CASSKETGTANYGYTF

j_call: TRBJ2-1
v_call: TRBV5-6
d_call: TRBD2
cdr3_aa: CASSSGTSVDEQFF

j_call: TRBJ1-2
v_call: TRBV27
d_call: -
cdr3_aa: CASSPGGGTNYGYTF

j_call: TRBJ1-5
v_call: TRBV19
d_call: -
cdr3_aa: CASSIEAGDGNQPQHF

j_call: TRBJ2-1
v_call: TRBV4-2
d_call: TRBD2
cdr3_aa: CASSQDGGGNNEQFF

j_call: TRBJ1-1
v_call: TRBV5-1
d_call: -
cdr3_aa: CASSLAGARTEAFF

j_call: TRBJ2-5
v_call: TRBV5-1
d_call: -
cdr3_aa: CASSLGQVRRETQYF

j_call: TRBJ1-2
v_call: TRBV11-2
d_call: -
cdr3_aa: CASSIGLSYGYTF

j_call: TRBJ1-1
v_call: TRBV7-9
d_call: TRBD1
cdr3_aa: CASSLGTGEPEAFF

j_call: TRBJ1-3
v_call: TRBV6-1
d_call: -
cdr3_aa: CASSRGESGNTIYF

j_call: TRBJ2-7
v_call: TRBV7-2
d_call: TRBD1
cdr3_aa: CASSPNRGLRNSEQYF

j_call: TRBJ2-1
v_call: TRBV4-1
d_call: TRBD2
cdr3_aa: CASSQGTLAGGPMFSYNEQFF

j_call: TRBJ2-5
v_call: TRBV4-1
d_call: -
cdr3_aa: CASSQEGSGSATQYF

j_call: TRBJ1-5
v_call: TRBV4-3
d_call: -
cdr3_aa: CASSQELGWGQPQHF

j_call: TRBJ2-1
v_call: TRBV6-5
d_call: -
cdr3_aa: CASSYSMVGKGYNEKFF

j_call: TRBJ2-2
v_call: TRBV30
d_call: -
cdr3_aa: CAWSQKGRLNTGELFF

j_call: TRBJ1-6
v_call: TRBV5-1
d_call: -
cdr3_aa: CASSLVDRNNSPLHF

j_call: TRBJ2-3
v_call: TRBV4-1
d_call: -
cdr3_aa: CASSQVGGEGTDTQYF

j_call: TRBJ2-3
v_call: TRBV11-2
d_call: -
cdr3_aa: CASSSGETTDTQYF

j_call: TRBJ1-4
v_call: TRBV4-3
d_call: -
cdr3_aa: CASSQDVGSGEKLFF

j_call: TRBJ1-5
v_call: TRBV28
d_call: -
cdr3_aa: CASSLSDRLNQPQHF

j_call: TRBJ1-6
v_call: TRBV4-1
d_call: -
cdr3_aa: CASSQDQMRQANSPLHF

j_call: TRBJ2-1
v_call: TRBV13
d_call: -
cdr3_aa: CASSPQAGAISAGEQFF

j_call: TRBJ1-2
v_call: TRBV20-1
d_call: -
cdr3_aa: CSARDRTGQDGYTF

j_call: TRBJ2-3
v_call: TRBV10-2
d_call: TRBD2
cdr3_aa: CASGTSGGHTQYF

j_call: TRBJ2-4
v_call: TRBV5-1
d_call: -
cdr3_aa: CASSSMGGGENIQYF

j_call: TRBJ2-3
v_call: TRBV12-3/TRBV12-4
d_call: TRBD1
cdr3_aa: CASRGWTGPDTQYF

j_call: TRBJ2-3
v_call: TRBV5-1
d_call: -
cdr3_aa: CASNEGGTDTQYF

j_call: TRBJ2-2
v_call: TRBV23-1
d_call: TRBD1
cdr3_aa: CASSHLQGALGGELFF

j_call: TRBJ1-6
v_call: TRBV9
d_call: -
cdr3_aa: CASSVGQLNSPLHF

j_call: TRBJ2-1
v_call: TRBV24-1
d_call: -
cdr3_aa: CATSSKGSHNEQFF

j_call: TRBJ2-5
v_call: TRBV2
d_call: -
cdr3_aa: CASSVTYGGTETQYF